The entry that follows covers one TCR beta chain sequence. This clone's antigen is unknown. Base qualities are not provided; no much larger clone lies one nucleotide away. The sample originates from a study of blood T cells in healthy people across ages (dated by TCRdb to the mid-2010s). For the wider study: Template switching captured roughly one uniquely barcoded TCR beta cDNA molecule per two T cells in model experiments. The donors were split into four age groups: young (average around 15 years), middle-aged (around 40), aged (roughly 60) and long-lived (over 80). To track age-related changes in TCR beta repertoire diversity, the study relied on deep sequencing normalized with unique cDNA molecular identifiers. The study analyzed two additional independent replicas of 1 million unique cDNA reads from the same blood draw for two donors, one aged 18 to 29 and one aged 80 or older.

Systemically healthy Caucasian individuals from Russia, over 30 in total and aged roughly 6 to 100 years, were included as donors. About 10 milliliters of peripheral blood were collected from each donor into EDTA-treated Vacutainer tubes. Ficoll-Paque density-gradient centrifugation was used to isolate PBMCs, with at least 6.5 million per sample. Trizol reagent was used to extract total RNA from the PBMCs, yielding at least 6 micrograms per sample. For every donor, an aliquot of PBMCs went through flow cytometry to measure the percentages of naive CD45RAhigh/CD27high T cells. The library was prepared using 5' RACE. The reads were generated on an Illumina HiSeq 2500. A second roughly 6 to 11 cycle PCR used a sample-barcoded 5' primer and a J-beta primer mix. A template-switch 5' adaptor carrying 12 random nucleotides introduced a unique molecular identifier onto each TCR beta cDNA molecule. Each sample yielded at least 3 million CDR3-containing paired-end reads. All of the RNA was converted into first-strand cDNA using the Mint cDNA synthesis kit, with a TRBC-specific oligonucleotide serving as the primer. Following uracil-DNA glycosylase treatment, all cDNA underwent a first 18-cycle PCR with the universal primers M1SS and BC2_uni_R. The paper's processing steps were these. Each sample was normalized by randomly selecting 1 million high-quality reads, each carrying a distinct molecular identifier. Instead of being binned into consensus sequences, reads that shared molecular identifiers were thrown out. CDR3 identification, clonotype clustering and error correction used MiTCR with a Q25 quality threshold and the strictest error-elimination algorithm. Lower-bound total TCR beta diversity was estimated with a nonparametric unseen species model using Euler transformation. Starting from the raw public reads, TCRdb applied fastp trimming at Q25, assembled clones with MiXCR and retained in-frame beta chains. Every distinct CDR3 protein forms one entry, paired with its most common genes and DNA. The V and J calls and clone size come from TCRdb's table, not from the authors' own analysis. The sample table holds 800,000 to 1,300,000 distinct CDR3 sequences, of which less than 25% were seen once. The top ten clonotypes cover 0.65% to 0.95% of the sample.

General conclusions and limits of the study: Observed TCR beta diversity correlated strongly with the percentage of naive T cells measured by flow cytometry. Because the CMV infection status of the donors was unknown, age-related changes in expanded clonotypes may potentially have been confounded. Conclusive comparison of naive and antigen-experienced compartments was prevented by the profiling of bulk unsorted PBMCs. Compared with the aged group, the long-lived group had more naive CD4+ T cells, fewer expanded clones and increased TCR diversity, suggesting age selection. Estimates of total diversity based on one million sequenced T cells were regarded as lower bounds and as underestimates. As age increased, observed TCR beta diversity per million T cells dropped in a roughly linear way, and a significant reduction was already evident by age about 40.

The same data also went into a second study, on T cells of mothers and their children. In that second paper, the authors write: Donors were nine systemically healthy Caucasian individuals: three mothers and their six children. cDNA synthesis consumed the entire amount of extracted RNA, loaded at roughly 1.5 ug RNA in each 15 ul reaction. In the second PCR, sample barcodes and 2-4 random nucleotides were introduced via the M1S primer. Over 10 million TCR beta CDR3 reads came from each mother, compared with millions of reads from each child. Thymic selection shapes the output of TCR recombination in a similar way in related and unrelated pairs, and inherited differences have a minor effect. Related mother-child pairs always showed normalized repertoire overlap that was slightly higher than in unrelated mother-child pairs, though the difference was never significant. Persistent microchimeric T cell clones were not detected, at a sensitivity of about 100 clones per million clonotypes. Deep NGS was used in the study to compare the TCR beta repertoires of mothers and children and to look for features that separate related mother-child pairs from unrelated individuals. Mothers averaged approximately 40 +/- 4 years of age and children averaged about 10 +/- 4 years. After adapter ligation with NEBNext reagents, the libraries were sequenced on Illumina HiSeq 2000 with 100+100 nt paired-end reads. To avoid cross-contamination, the mother libraries and the child libraries were prepared a month apart and sequenced in separate runs. For each donor, somewhere between roughly 450,000 and 2,100,000 distinct TCR beta clonotypes were identified. Naive TCR beta clonotypes were estimated from low-frequency clonotypes matched to each donor's FACS-determined naive share, without sorting.

This receptor was taken from a girl aged 2 to 9 in good health. The sample taken for sequencing was blood.

Here the CDR3 is given as CASSQDLGSFSEQYF. The nucleotides read TGCGCCAGCAGCCAAGATCTCGGCTCATTCTCCGAGCAGTACTTC. The V and J segments used are TRBV4-3 and TRBJ2-1; no D gene is confidently identified. The J call is in doubt because the DNA end fits TRBJ2-7 better. From the germline V gene, CDR1 is LGHNA and CDR2 is YSLEER. Taken from cysteine to phenylalanine, the CDR3 has 15 residues. Only CDR3 DNA remains: 45 bases, in frame from the first base.